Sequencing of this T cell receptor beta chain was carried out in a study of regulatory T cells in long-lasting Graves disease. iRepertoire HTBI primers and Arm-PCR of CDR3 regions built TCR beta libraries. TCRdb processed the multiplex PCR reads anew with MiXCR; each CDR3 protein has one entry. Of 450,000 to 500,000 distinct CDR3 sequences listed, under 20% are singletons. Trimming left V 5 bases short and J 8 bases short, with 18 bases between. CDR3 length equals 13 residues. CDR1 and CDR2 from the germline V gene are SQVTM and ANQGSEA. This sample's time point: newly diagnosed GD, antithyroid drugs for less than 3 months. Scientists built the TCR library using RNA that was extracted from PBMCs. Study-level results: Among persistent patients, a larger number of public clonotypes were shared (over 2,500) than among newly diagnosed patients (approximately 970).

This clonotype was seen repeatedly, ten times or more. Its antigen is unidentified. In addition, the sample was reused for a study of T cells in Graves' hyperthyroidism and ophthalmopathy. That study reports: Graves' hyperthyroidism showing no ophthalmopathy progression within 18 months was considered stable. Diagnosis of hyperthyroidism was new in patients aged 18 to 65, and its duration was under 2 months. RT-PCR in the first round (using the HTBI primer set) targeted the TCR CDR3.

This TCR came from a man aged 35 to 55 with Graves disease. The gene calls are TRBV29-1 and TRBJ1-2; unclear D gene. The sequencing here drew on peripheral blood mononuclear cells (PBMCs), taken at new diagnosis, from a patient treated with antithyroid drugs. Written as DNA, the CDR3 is TGCAGCGTTACCGATGAGGCCCCCGGGGGCTACACCTTC. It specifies CSVTDEAPGGYTF.